A single sample gave rise to the 9 T cell receptor beta chains below, sequenced in a study of OX40 agonist ivuxolimab in advanced cancers. TCRdb's copy holds only in-frame clones and misses some; the assay was immunoSEQ multiplex PCR. The table records roughly 61,000 clones, 82% of them present only once. The specimen comprised CD4+ or CD8+ T cells sorted from blood, sampled in a trial of the OX40 agonist ivuxolimab. These receptors were taken from an adult with an advanced solid tumor such as melanoma, head and neck, liver or kidney cancer.

For this clone: Other DNA sequences in this specimen translate into the identical CDR3. This chain connects TRBV18 to TRBJ2-7; tentative D call: TRBD2 (5 bases). The germline V gene has CDR1 KGHSH and CDR2 LQKENI. The CDR3 has 12 amino acids. Trimming removed 2 bases from V and 4 bases from J, with 6 bases in between. This chain's CDR3 is CASSPGGYEQYF. CDR3 nucleotides: TGTGCCAGCTCACCAGGAGGTTACGAGCAGTACTTC.

The chain recombines TRBV28 with TRBJ1-2, with 7 bases identical to TRBD1. The J segment lost 5 bases and the V segment lost 4 bases, leaving 1 base of the junction unmatched. Looked up from germline, CDR1 is MDHEN and CDR2 is SYDVKM. This CDR3 spans 12 amino acids. The CDR3 reads CASSYRGYGYTF. The CDR3 coding sequence is TGTGCCAGCAGTTACAGGGGTTATGGCTACACCTTC.

The rearrangement joins TRBV2 to TRBJ2-7; perhaps TRBD1 as D (5 bases). The CDR3 sequence is 14 residues long. V was cut by 6 bases and J by 2 bases, with 14 bases left in between. Germline CDR1 SNHLY, CDR2 FYNNEI. The CDR3, as DNA: TGTGCCAGCAGACCCGACAGTAACGCCTACGAGCAGTACTTC. The encoded protein is CASRPDSNAYEQYF.

The chain employs TRBV7-2 and TRBJ2-3; D gene ambiguous. V was trimmed by 5 bases and J by 3 bases, leaving 6 bases between them. Germline V CDR1 and CDR2: SGHTA, FQGNSA. CDR3 size: 12 residues. CDR3 residues: CASSLLTDTQYF. CDR3 DNA: TGTGCCAGCAGCCTCCTAACAGATACGCAGTATTTT. Together with reference TRBV7-2 and TRBJ2-3, the CDR3 gives the full variable domain: GAGVSQSPSNKVTEKGKDVELRCDPISGHTALYWYRQSLGQGLEFLIYFQGNSAPDKSGLPSDRFSAERTGGSVSTLTIQRTQQEDSAVYLCASSLLTDTQYFGPGTRLTVL.

Here the CDR3 reads CASSEEAWWKGYNEQFF. The CDR3 DNA is TGTGCCAGCAGTGAAGAGGCCTGGTGGAAGGGTTACAATGAGCAGTTCTTC. The chain is built from TRBV6-1 and TRBJ2-1, with unresolved D. Per germline, CDR1 MNHNS and CDR2 SASEGT. This CDR3 region has 17 residues. V lost 1 base to trimming and J lost 4 bases, with 17 bases between them.

This sequence joins TRBV10-3 and TRBJ2-3; 9 nucleotides line up with TRBD1. Germline CDR1 and CDR2: ENHRY and SYGVKD. V was pared by 2 bases and J by 3 bases, with 6 bases of the junction left unmatched. CDR3 length equals 16 residues. In DNA form, the CDR3 reads TGTGCCATCAGTGAGGTTCGGGACAGGGCTACAGATACGCAGTATTTT. Protein sequence: CAISEVRDRATDTQYF.

The chain carries TRBV29-1 and TRBJ1-1, with a tentative D call TRBD1 (5 bases). The ends were cut back, 2 bases at V and 4 bases at J, with 20 bases in the middle. CDR1 is SQVTM, CDR2 ANQGSEA, per germline. This CDR3 spans 16 amino acids. CDR3 sequence (DNA): TGCAGCGTTGAATTCCAGGACCTCCCCCAGGGCACTGAAGCTTTCTTT. This encodes CSVEFQDLPQGTEAFF.

The rearrangement joins TRBV7-9 to TRBJ1-5; D not resolved. Looked up from germline, CDR1 is SEHNR and CDR2 is FQNEAQ (reference sequence). This CDR3 region has 14 residues. The ends were cut back, 5 bases at V and 5 bases at J, with 13 bases in the middle. The CDR3 DNA sequence: TGTGCCAGCAGCCCAAGCACAGCTGATCAGCCCCAGCATTTT. Residues: CASSPSTADQPQHF.

CDR3 DNA: TGTGCCAGCTCACCCGATGACAGGGGACAGTACTTC. This codes for CASSPDDRGQYF. The chain uses TRBV18 and TRBJ2-7; 8 bases are shared with TRBD1. CDR3 size: 12 residues. V trimming: 3 bases; J trimming: 10 bases; junction bases outside the gene matches: 5. CDR1 and CDR2 (germline): KGHSH, LQKENI.